A single sample gave rise to the 30 T cell receptor beta chains below, sequenced in a study of lymphopenia after photon versus proton radiotherapy. Generated by immunoSEQ multiplex PCR, the TCRdb table keeps only in-frame clones and is missing some. The sample shows 20,000 to 25,000 clones, around 90% of them seen only once. The sequencing here drew on peripheral blood, taken from a patient treated with proton-based radiotherapy. These receptors originate from a woman in her 70s with pancreatic cancer. Some clones in this sample may be carry-over from other donors' samples.

The V gene is TRBV7-3, the J gene TRBJ1-1, with D tentatively TRBD1 (5 bases). The CDR3 has 13 amino acids. From germline, CDR1 is SGHTA and CDR2 FQGTGA. Trimming cost V 2 bases and J 1 base, with 5 bases left between them. CDR3 nucleotide sequence: TGTGCCAGCAGCTTAGGGGCGAACACTGAAGCTTTCTTT. Encoded protein: CASSLGANTEAFF.

V and J are TRBV11-2 and TRBJ2-1, with TRBD1 matching 8 bases. With 7 bases clipped from V and 8 bases from J, the junction kept 10 bases outside the gene matches. CDR1 and CDR2 (germline): SGHAT, FQNNGV. The CDR3 has 14 amino acids. Written as DNA, the CDR3 is TGTGCCAGCACCTCCAACAGGGGGTACCATGAGCAGTTCTTC. Residues: CASTSNRGYHEQFF.

This clone was recorded only once. V usage is TRBV30 and J usage is TRBJ2-6; D is uncertain. The CDR3 length is 14 residues. V lost 7 bases and J 0 bases, leaving 10 bases between the germline ends. Germline V gene lookup returns CDR1 GTSNPN and CDR2 SVGIG (reference sequence). CDR3 nucleotides: TGTGCCTTTAAACACCACTCTGGGGCCAACGTCCTGACTTTC. Translating it yields CAFKHHSGANVLTF.

CDR3 DNA: TGTGCCAGCAGTATGGACGGAAGCTATGGCTACACCTTC. Its translation: CASSMDGSYGYTF. The rearrangement links TRBV6-6 to TRBJ1-2, with D unresolved. The CDR3 runs 13 residues. The germline gives CDR1 MNHNY, CDR2 SVGAGI (reference sequence). The V end lost 5 bases, the J end lost 4 bases, and 11 bases lay between the germline ends.

The V gene is TRBV19, the J gene TRBJ1-4; D may be TRBD1 (6 bases). V was clipped by 4 bases and J by 7 bases, with 13 bases between them. The CDR3 is 14 amino acids. Germline lookup yields CDR1 LNHDA and CDR2 SQIVND (reference sequence). The CDR3 reads CASSTTGGGEKLFF. Written as DNA, the CDR3 is TGTGCCAGTAGTACGACAGGAGGTGGTGAAAAACTGTTTTTT.

The table lists this clone with a count of one. This chain links TRBV15 with TRBJ2-1; D remains unclear. Trimming left V 0 bases short and J 3 bases short, with 9 bases between. The CDR3 extends over 15 amino acids. Germline V gene data show CDR1 as LNHNV and CDR2 as YYDKDF (reference sequence). The CDR3 reads CATSRETTVYNEQFF. DNA of the CDR3: TGTGCCACCAGCAGAGAAACCACAGTCTACAATGAGCAGTTCTTC.

The V call is TRBV6-4, the J call TRBJ2-1, with 9 bases aligning to TRBD2. CDR3 size: 16 residues. Germline assignment: CDR1 MRHNA and CDR2 SNTAGT. Trimming cost V 4 bases and J 3 bases; bases outside gene matches: 7. CDR3 coding DNA: TGTGCCAGCAGTGCCTCTGCGGGAGGGTACTACAATGAGCAGTTCTTC. It codes for CASSASAGGYYNEQFF.

Only one count was recorded for this clone. The V call is TRBV6-5, the J call TRBJ1-1, with D hard to call. Trimming stripped 3 bases from V and 8 bases from J, with 10 bases between. Germline V gives CDR1 MNHEY, CDR2 SVGAGI. CDR3 length: 12 amino acids. CDR3 coding DNA: TGTGCCAGCAGTTATCGGCGGGAGGAAGCTTTCTTT. The encoded protein is CASSYRREEAFF.

The rearrangement joins TRBV4-1 to TRBJ1-1; D not certain. Looked up from germline, CDR1 is MGHRA and CDR2 is YSYEKL. V gave up 4 bases and J gave up 0 bases, with 9 bases separating them. The CDR3 runs to 14 residues. The CDR3 coding sequence is TGCGCCAGCAGCCGGGGTCCCTTGAACACTGAAGCTTTCTTT. This gives the protein CASSRGPLNTEAFF.

The chain carries TRBV20-1 and TRBJ2-1; the D is unclear. V lost 3 bases and J 10 bases, leaving 10 bases between the germline ends. This CDR3 region has 11 residues. Looked up from germline, CDR1 is DFQATT and CDR2 is SNEGSKA (reference sequence). The CDR3, as DNA: TGCAGTGCTAGTCGGGTGGGAGAGCAGTTCTTC. This encodes CSASRVGEQFF.

The chain carries TRBV28 and TRBJ1-4; TRBD1 is a possible D gene (6 bases). Looked up from germline, CDR1 is MDHEN and CDR2 is SYDVKM. V was cut by 10 bases and J by 0 bases, with 18 bases left in between. The CDR3 totals 16 residues. In nucleotides, the CDR3 is TGTGCCACACTGGGGGGGCAGTTCGCAACTAATGAAAAACTGTTTTTT. Amino acids: CATLGGQFATNEKLFF. Variable domain in full (rest from reference TRBV28 and TRBJ1-4): DVKVTQSSRYLVKRTGEKVFLECVQDMDHENMFWYRQDPGLGLRLIYFSYDVKMKEKGDIPEGYSVSREKKERFSLILESASTNQTSMYLCATLGGQFATNEKLFFGSGTQLSVL.

The V call is TRBV23-1, the J call TRBJ2-7, with D uncertain. TRBV23-1 is classed as an ORF, of uncertain function. This CDR3 has 13 residues. Trimming stripped 0 bases from V and 2 bases from J, with 5 bases between. The CDR3 region has the DNA TGCGCCAGCAGTCAATCCCGACCCTACGAGCAGTACTTC. Its protein product is CASSQSRPYEQYF.

This clone occurred once. The CDR3 sequence: CASSLIAGGPTGELFF. As DNA, the CDR3 is TGCGCCAGCAGCCTCATAGCGGGAGGGCCTACCGGGGAGCTGTTTTTT. This chain connects TRBV4-1 to TRBJ2-2; 11 bases are a match to TRBD2. This CDR3 region has 16 residues. The V gene end was trimmed by 4 bases and the J gene end by 5 bases; junction bases not matched to a gene: 6. Germline V CDR1 and CDR2: MGHRA, YSYEKL.

The rearrangement joins TRBV29-1 to TRBJ2-7; D is unresolved. The germline V gene encodes CDR1 SQVTM and CDR2 ANQGSEA. This CDR3 is 11 amino acids long. The V and J ends lost 6 bases and 0 bases respectively, with 6 bases between them. CDR3 sequence: CSVRVSYEQYF. CDR3 sequence (DNA): TGCAGCGTAAGGGTCTCCTACGAGCAGTACTTC.

V gene TRBV7-3 combines with J gene TRBJ2-1; D may be TRBD2 (5 bases). The CDR3 runs to 12 residues. V lost 5 bases and J 7 bases, leaving 9 bases between the germline ends. Germline lookup yields CDR1 SGHTA and CDR2 FQGTGA. CDR3 sequence reads: CASSHPGNEQFF. CDR3 in DNA: TGTGCCAGCAGCCACCCGGGAAATGAGCAGTTCTTC.

This clone was seen once. J is TRBJ2-3 and V is TRBV7-9; TRBD1 is a possible D gene (6 bases). Trimming shortened V by 3 bases and J by 2 bases, and 12 bases separated the two germline ends. Germline CDR1 and CDR2: SEHNR and FQNEAQ (reference sequence). The CDR3 is 15 amino acids. Here the CDR3 reads CASSFGQSFTDTQYF. The CDR3 DNA is TGTGCCAGCAGCTTTGGACAGAGTTTCACAGATACGCAGTATTTT.

The chain carries TRBV9 and TRBJ2-2; 8 bases fit TRBD2. The length of the CDR3 is 16 residues. Germline assignment: CDR1 SGDLS and CDR2 YYNGEE. The V gene end was trimmed by 0 bases and the J gene end by 5 bases; junction bases not matched to a gene: 6. In DNA, the CDR3 is TGTGCCAGCAGCGTAGCTACATCTAGCGGGACCGGGGAGCTGTTTTTT. The encoded protein is CASSVATSSGTGELFF.

This clone was found once. The V gene is TRBV19, the J gene TRBJ1-1; TRBD1 might be the D (6 bases). This CDR3 contains 14 residues. Between the trimmed V and J ends, which lost 6 bases and 4 bases, there was a span of 15 bases. Germline assignment: CDR1 LNHDA and CDR2 SQIVND (reference sequence). The CDR3 DNA reads as TGTGCCAGTAGCCCCGGGACAATTGGCACTGAAGCTTTCTTT. Translating it yields CASSPGTIGTEAFF.

The CDR3 loop reads CASSLALRGALDYGYTF. In DNA form, the CDR3 reads TGTGCCAGCAGCTTAGCGCTTAGGGGGGCGTTGGACTATGGCTACACCTTC. The chain joins TRBV7-2 to TRBJ1-2; tentatively, D is TRBD1 (6 bases). V shed 0 bases and J shed 3 bases, with 17 bases lying between them. Germline loops: CDR1 SGHTA, CDR2 FQGNSA. CDR3 size: 17 residues.

The chain has TRBV27 and TRBJ2-2, with 9 bases lining up with TRBD1. The V and J ends lost 0 bases and 6 bases, in that order; junction bases with no gene match: 11. The CDR3 runs to 18 residues. Germline-derived CDR1 and CDR2 are MNHEY and SMNVEV (reference sequence). The CDR3: CASSLSFRPGQGSGELFF. CDR3 DNA: TGTGCCAGCAGTTTATCCTTCCGTCCGGGACAGGGATCCGGGGAGCTGTTTTTT.

This chain joins TRBV4-1 and TRBJ2-7, with 10 nucleotides matching TRBD2. Per the germline V gene, CDR1 is MGHRA and CDR2 is YSYEKL. This CDR3 region has 15 residues. After removal of 5 bases from V and 0 bases from J, the junction contained 4 bases not matched to a gene. The CDR3 protein is CASSLLAGSSYEQYF. The CDR3 DNA follows: TGCGCCAGCAGCTTACTAGCGGGAAGCTCCTACGAGCAGTACTTC.

This clone was found once. V is TRBV5-1 and J is TRBJ2-3, with 8 bases aligning to TRBD1. The CDR3 totals 15 residues. J lost 5 bases, V lost 3 bases, and 8 bases had no gene match. Per germline, CDR1 SGHRS and CDR2 YFSETQ. CDR3 DNA: TGCGCCAGCAGCTCGGGACAGGAGGGGGGAGATACGCAGTATTTT. This codes for CASSSGQEGGDTQYF.

V gene TRBV2 combines with J gene TRBJ1-4, with 7 bases matching TRBD1. The junction had 8 bases not matched to a gene; V was cut back by 2 bases and J by 5 bases. The CDR3 length is 16 residues. Germline V gene data show CDR1 as SNHLY and CDR2 as FYNNEI. CDR3 loop: CASSERQGDRNEKLFF. In DNA, the CDR3 is TGTGCCAGCAGTGAAAGACAGGGTGATCGGAATGAAAAACTGTTTTTT.

This clone was observed a handful of times. The chain has TRBV11-2 and TRBJ1-2; no reliable D call. From germline, CDR1 is SGHAT and CDR2 FQNNGV. V lost 4 bases to trimming and J lost 4 bases, with 4 bases between them. CDR3 length: 11 residues. CDR3 loop: CASSSLYGYTF. In nucleotides, the CDR3 is TGTGCCAGCAGCTCACTCTATGGCTACACCTTC.

V is TRBV6-1 and J is TRBJ1-5; D is perhaps TRBD1 (5 bases). The CDR3 consists of 14 residues. With 5 bases removed from V and 3 bases from J, the gap between germline ends came to 11 bases. Germline V lookup: CDR1 MNHNS, CDR2 SASEGT. The DNA of the CDR3 is TGTGCCAGCAGTTCGGGGGGGACCAATCAGCCCCAGCATTTT. Translating gives CASSSGGTNQPQHF.

The J gene is TRBJ2-6, the V gene TRBV5-4; a possible D gene is TRBD2 (7 bases). The CDR3 spans 16 residues. CDR1 is SGHNT, CDR2 YYREEE, per germline (reference sequence). The V end was cut by 4 bases, the J end by 3 bases, with 14 bases between. The CDR3 protein is CASSPSGGFGANVLTF. CDR3 nucleotide sequence: TGTGCCAGCAGCCCATCGGGGGGCTTTGGGGCCAACGTCCTGACTTTC.

DNA for the CDR3: TGCGCCAGCAGCCCTACTCCCTCTAGCGACAATGAGCAGTTCTTC. Translating gives CASSPTPSSDNEQFF. J is TRBJ2-1 and V is TRBV5-1; possibly TRBD2 for D (6 bases). The CDR3 extends over 15 amino acids. Trimming took 4 bases from V and 5 from J, leaving 16 bases between them. CDR1 and CDR2 (germline): SGHRS, YFSETQ.

This chain uses TRBV6-5 with TRBJ1-6; TRBD1 agrees at 8 bases. V was clipped by 2 bases and J by 10 bases; unmatched bases: 7. Germline V gives CDR1 MNHEY, CDR2 SVGAGI. This CDR3 is built from 15 residues. CDR3 protein: CASSYAGGVRSPLHF. The DNA of the CDR3 is TGTGCCAGCAGTTACGCAGGGGGCGTGAGATCACCCCTCCACTTT.

The table lists this clone with a few counts. V usage is TRBV4-1 and J usage is TRBJ1-2; D is perhaps TRBD1 (5 bases). V dropped 1 base and J dropped 0 bases, with 9 bases sitting between them. This CDR3 has 15 amino acids. Germline CDR1 and CDR2: MGHRA and YSYEKL. CDR3 DNA: TGCGCCAGCAGCCAAGGACAGCTAACTAACTATGGCTACACCTTC. Protein sequence: CASSQGQLTNYGYTF.

This chain links TRBV27 with TRBJ2-3; either TRBD1 or TRBD2 may supply D (5 bases each). V lost 0 bases and J 1 base, leaving 8 bases between the germline ends. This CDR3 is 15 amino acids long. CDR1 and CDR2 from the germline V gene are MNHEY and SMNVEV (reference sequence). DNA for the CDR3: TGTGCCAGCAGTTTATCCGTGGGGGGCACAGATACGCAGTATTTT. This sequence encodes CASSLSVGGTDTQYF.